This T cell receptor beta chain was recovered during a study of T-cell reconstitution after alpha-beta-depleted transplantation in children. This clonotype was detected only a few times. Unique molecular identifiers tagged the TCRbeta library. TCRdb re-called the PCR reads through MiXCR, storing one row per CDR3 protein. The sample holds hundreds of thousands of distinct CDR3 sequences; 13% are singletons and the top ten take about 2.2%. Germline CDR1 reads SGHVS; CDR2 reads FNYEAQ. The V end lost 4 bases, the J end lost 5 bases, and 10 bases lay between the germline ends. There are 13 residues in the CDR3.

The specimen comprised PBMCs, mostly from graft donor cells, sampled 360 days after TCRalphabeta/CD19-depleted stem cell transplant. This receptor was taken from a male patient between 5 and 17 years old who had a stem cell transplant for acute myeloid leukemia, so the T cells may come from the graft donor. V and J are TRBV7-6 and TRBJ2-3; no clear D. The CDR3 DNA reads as TGTGCCAGCAGCTCGGATCCCGGAGATACGCAGTATTTT. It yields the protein CASSSDPGDTQYF.